The following is a TCR beta chain sequence with its context. The data were taken from a study of blood T cell repertoires in COVID-19. The wider study: Both acute and convalescent COVID-19 samples were obtained from the United States, Italy and Spain. T cells, B-cell-depleted T cells, or PBMCs provided the cDNA or gDNA that served as material.

Germline trimming cut 5 bases from V and 8 bases from J; bases unmatched to any gene: 10. The CDR3 sequence is 16 residues long. Looked up from germline, CDR1 is SGHNT and CDR2 is YENEEA. Methods used by the authors: Scientists estimated how many nucleated cells there were by amplifying reference gene primers. Here immunoSEQ multiplex PCR was the method, and the copy in TCRdb shows in-frame clones only, minus some. The DNA was the basis for D and trimming; V, J and clone size are from that table. The sample carries 250,000 to 350,000 clones, about 83% recorded once. This TCR was recovered from a woman between 45 and 60 years old with acute or convalescent COVID-19. J is TRBJ2-1 and V is TRBV11-3, with 12 bases that match TRBD2. Sequencing was done on a sample of peripheral blood. The CDR3 reads CASSVRTSGIVHEQFF. CDR3 sequence (DNA): TGTGCCAGCAGCGTACGGACTAGCGGGATTGTCCATGAGCAGTTCTTC.